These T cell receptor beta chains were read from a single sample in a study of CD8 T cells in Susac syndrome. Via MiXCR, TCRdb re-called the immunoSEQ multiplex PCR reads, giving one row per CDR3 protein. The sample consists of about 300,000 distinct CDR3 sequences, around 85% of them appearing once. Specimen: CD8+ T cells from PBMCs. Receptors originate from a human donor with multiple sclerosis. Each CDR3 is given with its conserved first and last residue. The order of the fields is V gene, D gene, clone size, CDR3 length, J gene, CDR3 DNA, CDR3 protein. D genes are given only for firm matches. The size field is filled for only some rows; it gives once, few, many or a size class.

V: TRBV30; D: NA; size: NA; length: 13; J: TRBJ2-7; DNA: TGTGCCTGGAGGGGGCAGCCGTCCTACGAGCAGTACTTC; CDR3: CAWRGQPSYEQYF
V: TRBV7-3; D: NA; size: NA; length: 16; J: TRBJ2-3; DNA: TGTGCCAGCAGCTTAGGACCAAACCCACCCCCAGATACGCAGTATTTT; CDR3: CASSLGPNPPPDTQYF
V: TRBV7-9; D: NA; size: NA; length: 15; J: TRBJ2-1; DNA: TGTGCCAGCAGCGCCCCCGGGACCATCCACAATGAGCAGTTCTTC; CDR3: CASSAPGTIHNEQFF
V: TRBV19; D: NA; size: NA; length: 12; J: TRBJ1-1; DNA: TGTGCCAGTAGTGATCCCGGGACTGAAGCTTTCTTT; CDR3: CASSDPGTEAFF
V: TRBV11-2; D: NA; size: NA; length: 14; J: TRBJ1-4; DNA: TGTGCCAGCAGCTGGGGCGGGCCCGGAGAAAAACTGTTTTTT; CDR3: CASSWGGPGEKLFF
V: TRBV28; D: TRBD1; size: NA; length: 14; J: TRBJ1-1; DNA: TGTGCCAGCAGTGCGACAGGGACGGGCACTGAAGCTTTCTTT; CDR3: CASSATGTGTEAFF
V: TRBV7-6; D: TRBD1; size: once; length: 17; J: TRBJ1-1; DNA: TGTGCCAGCAGCTTACGTGCCGGGGACAGGGGGGGAATTGGAGCTTTCTTT; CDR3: CASSLRAGDRGGIGAFF
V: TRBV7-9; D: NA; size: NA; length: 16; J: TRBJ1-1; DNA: TGTGCCAGCAGCCCGCGGGTGACGGACAAGAACACTGAAGCTTTCTTT; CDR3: CASSPRVTDKNTEAFF
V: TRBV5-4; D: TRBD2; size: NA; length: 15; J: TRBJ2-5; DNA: TGTGCCAGCAGCTTGGAACGGGGGGGGCCCACGACCCAGTACTTC; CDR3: CASSLERGGPTTQYF
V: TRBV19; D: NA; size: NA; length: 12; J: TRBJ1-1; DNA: TGTGCCACCTGGGGGACAAAACCTGAAGCTTTCTTT; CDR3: CATWGTKPEAFF
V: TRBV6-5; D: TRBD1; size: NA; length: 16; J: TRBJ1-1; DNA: TGTGCCAGCAGTTACGACAGGGGGTCTTTAGGGACTGAAGCTTTCTTT; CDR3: CASSYDRGSLGTEAFF
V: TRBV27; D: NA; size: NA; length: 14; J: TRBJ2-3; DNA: TGTGCCAGCAGTCCCCGAACAGCCACAGATACGCAGTATTTT; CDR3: CASSPRTATDTQYF
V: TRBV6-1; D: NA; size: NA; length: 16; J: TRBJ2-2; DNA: TGTGCCAGCCACCGGGGAACATGGACGAACACCGGGGAGCTGTTTTTT; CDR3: CASHRGTWTNTGELFF
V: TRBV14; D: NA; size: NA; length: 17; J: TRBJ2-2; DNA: TGTGCCAGCAGCCCTGGTATGGGACGAGGATTCACCGGGGAGCTGTTTTTT; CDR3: CASSPGMGRGFTGELFF
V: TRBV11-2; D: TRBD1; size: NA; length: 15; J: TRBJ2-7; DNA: TGTGCCAGCAGCTCTCGGGGACAGACCCTAGACGAGCAGTACTTC; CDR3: CASSSRGQTLDEQYF
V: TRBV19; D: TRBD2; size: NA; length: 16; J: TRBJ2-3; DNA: TGTGCCAGTAGTATTGGACTAGCGGGACGCACAGATACGCAGTATTTT; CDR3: CASSIGLAGRTDTQYF
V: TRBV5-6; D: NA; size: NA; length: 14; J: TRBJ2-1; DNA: TGTGCCAGCAGCTTGTTGGCCCTTGACAATGAGCAGTTCTTC; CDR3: CASSLLALDNEQFF
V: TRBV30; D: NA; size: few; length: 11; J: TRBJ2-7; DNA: TGTGCCTGGAGTGGGCTGAGGGAGCAGTACTTC; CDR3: CAWSGLREQYF
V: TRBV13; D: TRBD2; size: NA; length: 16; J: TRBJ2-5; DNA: TGTGCCAGCAGCTCCCGACTAGCGGGAGTGGTGGAGACCCAGTACTTC; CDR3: CASSSRLAGVVETQYF
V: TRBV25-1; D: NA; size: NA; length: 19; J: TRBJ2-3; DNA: TGTGCCAGCAGTGAGCGGGTTGGGTTTGGGGAGTTAAACACAGATACGCAGTATTTT; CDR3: CASSERVGFGELNTDTQYF
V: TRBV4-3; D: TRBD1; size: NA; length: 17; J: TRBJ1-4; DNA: TGCGCCAGCAGCCAAGACCTACTGGGACAGCCGAATGAAAAACTGTTTTTT; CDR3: CASSQDLLGQPNEKLFF
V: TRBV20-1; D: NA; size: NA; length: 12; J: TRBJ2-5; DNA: TGCAGTGCTAGACTGCCACCAGAGACCCAGTACTTC; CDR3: CSARLPPETQYF
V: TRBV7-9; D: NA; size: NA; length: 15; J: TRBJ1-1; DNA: TGTGCCAGCAGCCCTCAGGGGCAGTGGAACACTGAAGCTTTCTTT; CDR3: CASSPQGQWNTEAFF
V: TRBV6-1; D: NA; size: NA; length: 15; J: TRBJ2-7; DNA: TGTGCCAGCACTATATCAGGGGACTCTATTAGACAGCAGTACTTC; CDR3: CASTISGDSIRQQYF
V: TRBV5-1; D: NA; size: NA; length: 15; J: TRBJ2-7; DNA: TGCGCCAGCAGCCCTGCGGCAGGACCGTTAGAGGAGCAGTACTTC; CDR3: CASSPAAGPLEEQYF
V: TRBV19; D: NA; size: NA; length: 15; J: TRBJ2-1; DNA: TGTGCCAGTAGTCCCGGGGGTAGCGGCTACAATGAGCAGTTCTTC; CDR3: CASSPGGSGYNEQFF
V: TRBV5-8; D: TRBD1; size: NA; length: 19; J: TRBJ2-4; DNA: TGTGCCAGCAGCTTGGACTTAGTCAGGGGGCGGCCAGGAGGGGACATTCAGTACTTC; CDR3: CASSLDLVRGRPGGDIQYF
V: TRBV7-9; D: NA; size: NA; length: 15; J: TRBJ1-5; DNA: TGTGCCAGCAGGCCGGGCCGAAGAAGCAATCAGCCCCAGCATTTT; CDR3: CASRPGRRSNQPQHF